The clone carrying this T cell receptor (beta chain) has more than one count but fewer than ten. This sample is drawn from a study of blood T cell repertoires in COVID-19. Study details: Material from acute and convalescent COVID-19 was sourced from the United States, Italy and Spain.

Clones were read by immunoSEQ multiplex PCR, and TCRdb kept only the in-frame ones, dropping some. The profile covers 70,000 to 85,000 clones, with approximately 89% appearing a single time and roughly 2% taken by the ten largest. V dropped 3 bases and J dropped 4 bases, with 9 bases sitting between them. This CDR3 has 13 amino acids. The V gene's germline CDR1 is MNHNS and CDR2 SASEGT. The rearrangement links TRBV6-1 to TRBJ1-2; D remains unclear. This clonotype originated in a woman in her sixties with acute or convalescent COVID-19. The source material was peripheral blood. CDR3 protein: CASSDGGSYGYTF. The CDR3 nucleotides are TGTGCCAGCAGTGACGGAGGGTCCTATGGCTACACCTTC.